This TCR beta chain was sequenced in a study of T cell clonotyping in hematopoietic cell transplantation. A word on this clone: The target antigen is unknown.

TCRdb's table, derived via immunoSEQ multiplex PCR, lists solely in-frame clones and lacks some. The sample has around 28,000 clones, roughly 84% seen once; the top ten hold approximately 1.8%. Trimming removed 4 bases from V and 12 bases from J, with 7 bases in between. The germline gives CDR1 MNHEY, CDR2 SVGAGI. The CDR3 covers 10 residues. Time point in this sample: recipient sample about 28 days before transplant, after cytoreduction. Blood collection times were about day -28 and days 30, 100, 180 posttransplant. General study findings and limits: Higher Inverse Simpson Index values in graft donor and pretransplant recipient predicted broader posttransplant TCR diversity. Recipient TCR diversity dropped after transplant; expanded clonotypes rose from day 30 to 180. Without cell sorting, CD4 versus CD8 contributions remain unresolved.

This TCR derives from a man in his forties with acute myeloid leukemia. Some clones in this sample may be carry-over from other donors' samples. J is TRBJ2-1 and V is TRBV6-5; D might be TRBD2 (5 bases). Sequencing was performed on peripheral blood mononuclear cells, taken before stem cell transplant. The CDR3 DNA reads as TGTGCCAGCAGTTCGGACTGGCAGTTCTTC. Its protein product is CASSSDWQFF.